The 31 T cell receptor beta chains below all came from one sample that was sequenced in a study of OX40 agonist ivuxolimab in advanced cancers. Measured with immunoSEQ multiplex PCR; TCRdb has only the in-frame clones, and not every one. The sample lists 60,000 to 65,000 clones; about 88% were seen once. Sequences were derived from CD4+ or CD8+ T cells sorted from blood, sampled in a trial of the OX40 agonist ivuxolimab. These receptors all stem from an adult with an advanced solid tumor such as melanoma, head and neck, liver or kidney cancer.

V gene TRBV18 combines with J gene TRBJ2-1, with 7 positions matching TRBD2. Germline trimming cut 2 bases from V and 9 bases from J; bases unmatched to any gene: 7. This CDR3 region has 14 residues. Germline CDR1 and CDR2: KGHSH and LQKENI. The CDR3 sequence is CASSPGGVMGEQFF. In nucleotides, the CDR3 is TGTGCCAGCTCACCAGGGGGGGTTATGGGTGAGCAGTTCTTC.

The CDR3 here is CAWSGTGYTEAFF. The CDR3 nucleotides read TGTGCCTGGAGCGGGACAGGGTATACTGAAGCTTTCTTT. The chain recombines TRBV30 with TRBJ1-1; TRBD1 agrees at 9 bases. Germline CDR1 and CDR2: GTSNPN and SVGIG (reference sequence). The V and J ends lost 3 bases and 5 bases, in that order; junction bases with no gene match: 4. The CDR3 runs 13 residues.

The chain is built from TRBV5-1 and TRBJ1-5; D possibly corresponds to TRBD1 (5 bases). The V end lost 2 bases, the J end lost 5 bases, and 8 bases lay between the germline ends. Germline assignment: CDR1 SGHRS and CDR2 YFSETQ. This CDR3 contains 13 residues. The CDR3 protein is CASSFQGDQPQHF. The DNA for the CDR3 is TGCGCCAGCAGCTTCCAGGGAGATCAGCCCCAGCATTTT.

The chain couples TRBV19 to TRBJ1-1; D is uncertain. Germline CDR1 and CDR2: LNHDA and SQIVND (reference sequence). The CDR3 is 14 residues long. Trimming shortened V by 6 bases and J by 4 bases, and 15 bases separated the two germline ends. CDR3 nucleotides: TGTGCCAGTAGATCCAGGACCGGACTCACTGAAGCTTTCTTT. It is translated as CASRSRTGLTEAFF.

The chain has TRBV5-6 and TRBJ1-5; no firm D call. The CDR3 is 13 residues long. Trimming cost V 3 bases and J 4 bases, with 8 bases left between them. Germline V gene lookup returns CDR1 SGHDT and CDR2 YYEEEE. The CDR3 loop is CASSSTPNQPQHF. CDR3 nucleotides: TGTGCCAGCAGCTCAACACCAAATCAGCCCCAGCATTTT.

The chain is built from TRBV6-1 and TRBJ1-4; D gene unclear. Trimming left V 2 bases short and J 0 bases short, with 13 bases between. The CDR3 consists of 17 residues. CDR1 is MNHNS, CDR2 SASEGT, per germline. This CDR3 is CASSERSPTATNEKLFF. CDR3 nucleotide sequence: TGTGCCAGCAGTGAAAGGTCCCCCACCGCAACTAATGAAAAACTGTTTTTT.

The V and J genes are TRBV28 and TRBJ1-5; 11 positions agree with TRBD1. CDR3 length: 16 amino acids. V lost 7 bases, J lost 6 bases, and 11 bases stayed unmatched. The germline gives CDR1 MDHEN, CDR2 SYDVKM. Here the CDR3 DNA reads TGTGCCAGCACCCCCGCCCTGGGACAGGGGGGTCAGCCCCAGCATTTT. Amino acid sequence: CASTPALGQGGQPQHF.

This clone was seen only once. The chain recombines TRBV11-2 with TRBJ2-1; 9 bases map to TRBD2. Germline V gene lookup returns CDR1 SGHAT and CDR2 FQNNGV. V shed 5 bases, J shed 7 bases, and the junction held 9 bases outside the gene matches. The CDR3 runs 15 residues. Written as DNA, the CDR3 is TGTGCCAGCAGCCTTGGGGCGGGGGGGAAAAATGAGCAGTTCTTC. It specifies CASSLGAGGKNEQFF.

Worth noting for this clone: Other nucleotide sequences in the sample specify the same CDR3. The chain carries TRBV18 and TRBJ1-2; 8 bases match TRBD1. The CDR3 covers 13 residues. J was trimmed by 3 bases and V by 6 bases; bases with no gene match: 3. In germline, CDR1 is KGHSH, CDR2 LQKENI. The CDR3 DNA is TGTGCCAGCTCCCTGGACAGGGACTATGGCTACACCTTC. This translates into CASSLDRDYGYTF.

The chain joins TRBV6-5 to TRBJ2-5; the D gene is possibly TRBD1 (5 bases). The CDR3 runs to 13 residues. Germline V gene sequence: CDR1 MNHEY, CDR2 SVGAGI. Trimming cost V 2 bases and J 7 bases, with 11 bases left between them. The CDR3 DNA follows: TGTGCCAGCAGTTACGGTCAGGGTGGGACCCAGTACTTC. Residues: CASSYGQGGTQYF.

The rearrangement links TRBV9 to TRBJ1-2, with D perhaps matching TRBD1 (5 bases). The CDR3 covers 16 residues. The V end lost 3 bases, the J end lost 6 bases, and 21 bases lay between the germline ends. The germline CDR1 and CDR2 sequences are SGDLS and YYNGEE. CDR3 sequence: CASSERGVAGMNGYTF. The CDR3 DNA reads TGTGCCAGCAGCGAGAGAGGGGTCGCAGGGATGAATGGCTACACCTTC.

This chain links TRBV9 with TRBJ2-3; 7 bases agree with TRBD2. The junction had 8 bases not matched to a gene; V was cut back by 3 bases and J by 4 bases. CDR1 is SGDLS and CDR2 is YYNGEE in the germline V gene. The CDR3 is made up of 15 amino acids. The CDR3 protein is CASSGTSSVSDTQYF. In DNA, the CDR3 is TGTGCCAGCAGCGGGACTAGTTCGGTATCAGATACGCAGTATTTT.

The chain carries TRBV15 and TRBJ2-1; 7 bases align to TRBD1. This CDR3 contains 15 residues. V trimming: 0 bases; J trimming: 5 bases; junction bases outside the gene matches: 4. In germline, CDR1 is LNHNV, CDR2 YYDKDF (reference sequence). The DNA for the CDR3 is TGTGCCACCAGCAGAGACCAGGGGGAAGACAATGAGCAGTTCTTC. Translation: CATSRDQGEDNEQFF. Full variable domain (rest looked up from reference TRBV15 and TRBJ2-1): DAMVIQNPRYQVTQFGKPVTLSCSQTLNHNVMYWYQQKSSQAPKLLFHYYDKDFNNEADTPDNFQSRRPNTSFCFLDIRSPGLGDTAMYLCATSRDQGEDNEQFFGPGTRLTVL.

The rearrangement uses TRBV5-6 and TRBJ2-1, with 8 positions matching TRBD1. In germline, CDR1 is SGHDT, CDR2 YYEEEE. This CDR3 is 14 amino acids long. V lost 10 bases to trimming and J lost 1 base; unmatched junction nucleotides: 7. In DNA, the CDR3 is TGTGCCTCCACAGGGACAGGTTCCTACAATGAGCAGTTCTTC. Its translation is CASTGTGSYNEQFF.

The CDR3 sequence: CASSLAGGIGEQYF. CDR3 sequence (DNA): TGTGCCAGCAGCTTGGCCGGGGGGATTGGGGAGCAGTACTTC. The chain links TRBV5-6 to TRBJ2-7; 7 bases align to TRBD2. V shed 0 bases and J 7 bases; nucleotides not matched to a gene: 7. The CDR3 runs 14 residues. The germline CDR1 and CDR2 sequences are SGHDT and YYEEEE. Complete variable domain (other parts from reference TRBV5-6 and TRBJ2-7): DAGVTQSPTHLIKTRGQQVTLRCSPKSGHDTVSWYQQALGQGPQFIFQYYEEEERQRGNFPDRFSGHQFPNYSSELNVNALLLGDSALYLCASSLAGGIGEQYFGPGTRLTVT.

The CDR3 DNA follows: TGTGCCACCAGCAGGGGACAGCTCAATCAGCCCCAGCATTTT. It specifies CATSRGQLNQPQHF. The chain joins TRBV15 to TRBJ1-5; 7 bases agree with TRBD1. CDR3 length: 14 residues. V was clipped by 3 bases and J by 3 bases; unmatched bases: 2. From germline, CDR1 is LNHNV and CDR2 YYDKDF (reference sequence). The full variable domain, completed using reference TRBV15 and TRBJ1-5, is DAMVIQNPRYQVTQFGKPVTLSCSQTLNHNVMYWYQQKSSQAPKLLFHYYDKDFNNEADTPDNFQSRRPNTSFCFLDIRSPGLGDTAMYLCATSRGQLNQPQHFGDGTRLSIL.

The rearrangement uses TRBV7-8 and TRBJ2-5; D ambiguous. Trimming left V 4 bases short and J 5 bases short, with 14 bases between. The CDR3 runs to 14 residues. Germline assignment: CDR1 SGHVS and CDR2 FQNEAQ. Here the CDR3 reads CASSSNVRVETQYF. In DNA, the CDR3 is TGTGCCAGCAGCTCCAATGTTAGGGTGGAGACCCAGTACTTC.

The rearrangement uses TRBV7-3 and TRBJ2-5; TRBD2 matches at 9 bases. Per germline, CDR1 SGHTA and CDR2 FQGTGA. The CDR3 has 17 amino acids. Trimming at V came to 1 base and at J to 4 bases, leaving 10 bases not matched to a gene. This CDR3 reads CASSLMSGGGARETQYF. The CDR3 nucleotides read TGTGCCAGCAGCTTAATGTCGGGCGGGGGGGCCCGAGAGACCCAGTACTTC.

V usage is TRBV4-1 and J usage is TRBJ2-7, with TRBD1 matching over 8 bases. The CDR3 sequence is 19 residues long. Losses at the gene ends were 1 base for V and 0 bases for J; bases not matched to a gene: 14. The germline gives CDR1 MGHRA, CDR2 YSYEKL. The CDR3 is CASSQVRSRGLLLSYEQYF. CDR3 DNA sequence: TGCGCCAGCAGCCAAGTTCGGAGCAGGGGGCTCCTTCTCTCCTACGAGCAGTACTTC.

The chain combines TRBV6-4 with TRBJ2-3, with TRBD2 matching over 11 bases. Germline V lookup: CDR1 MRHNA, CDR2 SNTAGT. The CDR3 has 15 residues. V trimming: 5 bases; J trimming: 3 bases; junction bases outside the gene matches: 4. The DNA of the CDR3 is TGTGCCAGCAGTCAGACTAGCGGGGTGACAGATACGCAGTATTTT. This codes for CASSQTSGVTDTQYF.

The chain recombines TRBV5-1 with TRBJ1-3; D not resolved. The germline CDR1 and CDR2 sequences are SGHRS and YFSETQ. V lost 0 bases and J lost 0, with 13 bases in between. CDR3 length equals 17 residues. The CDR3 spells CASSLAPAANSGNTIYF. The CDR3 DNA reads as TGCGCCAGCAGCTTGGCTCCGGCAGCCAACTCTGGAAACACCATATATTTT.

The chain is built from TRBV28 and TRBJ1-2; D not resolved. Trimming removed 2 bases from V and 4 bases from J, with 14 bases in between. The CDR3 runs 15 residues. Germline V lookup: CDR1 MDHEN, CDR2 SYDVKM. The CDR3 sequence is CASSLVNSHSYGYTF. As DNA, the CDR3 is TGTGCCAGCAGTTTAGTCAACAGCCATTCCTATGGCTACACCTTC.

The sample holds a few counts of this clone. The chain carries TRBV20-1 and TRBJ1-2; 7 bases agree with TRBD1. CDR3 length: 11 residues. Germline V gene lookup returns CDR1 DFQATT and CDR2 SNEGSKA (reference sequence). Trimming took 5 bases from V and 4 from J; bases not matched to a gene: 1. The CDR3 region has the DNA TGCAGTGCTCGGGACAGCTATGGCTACACCTTC. It encodes CSARDSYGYTF.

The genes are TRBV4-2 and TRBJ2-6; D gene ambiguous. Germline V CDR1 and CDR2: LGHNA, YNFKEQ. The V gene lost 0 bases and the J gene lost 0 bases, with 3 bases spanning the gap. The CDR3 covers 15 residues. In DNA form, the CDR3 reads TGTGCCAGCAGCCAAGATTCCTCTGGGGCCAACGTCCTGACTTTC. Translation gives CASSQDSSGANVLTF.

V usage is TRBV27 and J usage is TRBJ2-1; 12 nucleotides line up with TRBD2. Germline V gene sequence: CDR1 MNHEY, CDR2 SMNVEV (reference sequence). This CDR3 is built from 18 residues. Trimming at V came to 3 bases and at J to 7 bases, leaving 13 bases not matched to a gene. CDR3 sequence: CASSFLSPLAGGPNEQFF. Written as DNA, the CDR3 is TGTGCCAGCAGTTTTTTATCCCCCCTAGCGGGGGGGCCGAATGAGCAGTTCTTC.

This clone was recorded only once. CDR3 sequence reads: CASSRLTGIYEQYF. The CDR3 DNA reads as TGTGCCAGCAGTCGTCTAACGGGCATCTACGAGCAGTACTTC. The chain employs TRBV27 and TRBJ2-7; unclear D gene. CDR1 is MNHEY, CDR2 SMNVEV, per germline (reference sequence). The CDR3 spans 14 residues. V gave up 5 bases and J gave up 3 bases, with 14 bases separating them.

This clone was detected only once. CDR3 loop: CASSLGTGVTDTQYF. In nucleotides, the CDR3 is TGCGCCAGCAGCTTGGGGACAGGGGTCACAGATACGCAGTATTTT. The gene calls are TRBV5-1 and TRBJ2-3; TRBD1 matches 9 bases. CDR3 length: 15 residues. After removal of 0 bases from V and 2 bases from J, the junction contained 1 base not matched to a gene. Germline V gives CDR1 SGHRS, CDR2 YFSETQ.

The rearrangement uses TRBV27 and TRBJ2-3; no clear D gene. The CDR3 is 13 residues long. Between the trimmed V and J ends, which lost 5 bases and 0 bases, there was a span of 6 bases. CDR1 is MNHEY, CDR2 SMNVEV, per germline (reference sequence). The CDR3 DNA follows: TGTGCCAGCAGTCTTAAAAGCACAGATACGCAGTATTTT. Translating it yields CASSLKSTDTQYF.

This clone was found once. The rearrangement joins TRBV28 to TRBJ2-1; TRBD2 might be the D (5 bases). CDR3 size: 15 residues. Trimming took 5 bases from V and 3 from J, leaving 14 bases between them. Germline CDR1 MDHEN, CDR2 SYDVKM. In DNA form, the CDR3 reads TGTGCCAGCAGTGCGAGCAAGGACTTCTACAATGAGCAGTTCTTC. Residues: CASSASKDFYNEQFF.

This chain joins TRBV10-3 and TRBJ1-1; a possible D gene is TRBD1 (5 bases). The CDR3 consists of 13 residues. Trimming stripped 10 bases from V and 0 bases from J, with 12 bases between. CDR1 is ENHRY, CDR2 SYGVKD, per germline. The CDR3 nucleotides read TGTGCCACTCTGACAGAGATGAACACTGAAGCTTTCTTT. Its translation is CATLTEMNTEAFF.

The CDR3 reads CAISDTGQAIHGYTF. The CDR3 DNA is TGTGCCATCAGTGATACCGGACAGGCCATCCATGGCTACACCTTC. J is TRBJ1-2 and V is TRBV10-3, with 7 bases fitting TRBD1. Trimming removed 3 bases from V and 6 bases from J; junction bases left unmatched: 10. The CDR3 is made up of 15 amino acids. Germline assignment: CDR1 ENHRY and CDR2 SYGVKD.